What follows are 10 T cell receptor beta chains derived from one specimen sequenced in a study of post-analysis software for immune sequencing data. Overall study results and limits: Included in a set of a few TRBV segments more frequent in patients than controls were TRBV5-6, TRBV5-1 and TRBV20-1.

The antigens of these receptors remain unknown. Each TCR beta cDNA library carried unique molecular identifiers. TCRdb re-called the PCR reads through MiXCR, storing one row per CDR3 protein. The data contain more than 450,000 distinct CDR3 sequences, 34% of them singletons. Sequenced input: blood. The receptors here all came from a girl aged 2-17 years with multiple sclerosis.

The chain recombines TRBV14 with TRBJ1-1; D is unclear. The germline V and J ends were trimmed by 4 bases and 10 bases, with 13 bases remaining between them. The CDR3 contains 12 residues. CDR1 is SGHDN, CDR2 FVKESK, per germline. CDR3 DNA sequence: TGTGCCAGCAGCCCCAGTGGGGTAGGAGCTTTCTTT. This translates into CASSPSGVGAFF.

V gene TRBV6-5 combines with J gene TRBJ2-5; TRBD1 matches 11 bases. Germline V gene lookup returns CDR1 MNHEY and CDR2 SVGAGI. V lost 5 bases, J lost 6 bases, and 8 bases stayed unmatched. The CDR3 spans 15 residues. In DNA form, the CDR3 reads TGTGCCAGCAGTCCGCCGGGACAGGGGGAACAGACCCAGTACTTC. It translates to CASSPPGQGEQTQYF.

This clonotype has at least ten counts. The chain combines TRBV7-2 with TRBJ2-3; D unresolved. V lost 2 bases and J lost 2, with 2 bases in between. Germline lookup yields CDR1 SGHTA and CDR2 FQGNSA. CDR3 size: 12 residues. This CDR3 is CASSLYTDTQYF. The CDR3 DNA sequence: TGTGCCAGCAGCTTATACACAGATACGCAGTATTTT.

This clonotype was seen repeatedly, ten times or more. The V and J genes are TRBV5-1 and TRBJ2-7; TRBD1 is a possible D gene (5 bases). The CDR3 is 14 residues long. V was pared by 1 base and J by 0 bases, with 8 bases between. Germline loops: CDR1 SGHRS, CDR2 YFSETQ. The CDR3 reads CASSLTGSSYEQYF. CDR3 DNA: TGCGCCAGCAGCTTGACAGGTTCCTCCTACGAGCAGTACTTC.

The J gene is TRBJ1-1, the V gene TRBV20-1; 8 bases map to TRBD1. Germline lookup yields CDR1 DFQATT and CDR2 SNEGSKA (reference sequence). Trimming cost V 6 bases and J 4 bases; bases outside gene matches: 7. CDR3 length equals 13 residues. As DNA, the CDR3 is TGCAGTGCGACCGGACAGGGCGGCACTGAAGCTTTCTTT. This codes for CSATGQGGTEAFF.

This clonotype was counted only a few times. In DNA form, the CDR3 reads TGCGCCAGCACATCGGGGAGGGGACCGACTAGCACAGATACGCAGTATTTT. Amino acid sequence: CASTSGRGPTSTDTQYF. V and J are TRBV5-1 and TRBJ2-3, with 7 bases matching TRBD2. Trimming removed 6 bases from V and 0 bases from J; junction bases left unmatched: 13. The germline gives CDR1 SGHRS, CDR2 YFSETQ. The CDR3 has 17 amino acids.

As to this clonotype: One end of the junction is discordant with germline, which a read error may explain. This sequence joins TRBV7-9 and TRBJ1-4, with D unclear. The CDR3 length is 15 residues. In germline, CDR1 is SEHNR, CDR2 FQNEAQ (reference sequence). This CDR3 is CACSLATEFYEKLFF. The CDR3 DNA is TGTGCCTGCAGCTTAGCAACAGAGTTTTATGAAAAACTGTTTTTT.

This clonotype was detected a few times. The CDR3 DNA follows: TGTGCCAGCAGCCCTAGCGGGGGGACCCAAGAGACCCAGTACTTC. Translated, it gives CASSPSGGTQETQYF. This sequence joins TRBV7-3 and TRBJ2-5; 11 nucleotides line up with TRBD2. CDR1 SGHTA and CDR2 FQGTGA come from the germline V gene. This CDR3 comprises 15 residues. The ends lost 5 bases at V and 1 base at J; junction bases unmatched: 3.

This clonotype was detected only a few times. The chain has TRBV7-8 and TRBJ2-5; the match to TRBD2 covers 9 bases. Germline lookup yields CDR1 SGHVS and CDR2 FQNEAQ. CDR3 length: 16 amino acids. With V trimmed by 5 bases and J by 1 base, 8 bases remained unmatched. The CDR3 loop is CASSPLAGRLQETQYF. The CDR3, as DNA: TGTGCCAGCAGCCCCCTAGCGGGGAGACTCCAAGAGACCCAGTACTTC.

This clonotype occurred a few times. This sequence joins TRBV7-2 and TRBJ2-5; 8 positions agree with TRBD2. This CDR3 comprises 16 residues. V lost 5 bases, J lost 1 base, and 9 bases stayed unmatched. Germline values: CDR1 SGHTA, CDR2 FQGNSA. The CDR3 loop is CASSPGVAGTQETQYF. CDR3 DNA sequence: TGTGCCAGCAGCCCCGGGGTAGCGGGGACCCAAGAGACCCAGTACTTC.